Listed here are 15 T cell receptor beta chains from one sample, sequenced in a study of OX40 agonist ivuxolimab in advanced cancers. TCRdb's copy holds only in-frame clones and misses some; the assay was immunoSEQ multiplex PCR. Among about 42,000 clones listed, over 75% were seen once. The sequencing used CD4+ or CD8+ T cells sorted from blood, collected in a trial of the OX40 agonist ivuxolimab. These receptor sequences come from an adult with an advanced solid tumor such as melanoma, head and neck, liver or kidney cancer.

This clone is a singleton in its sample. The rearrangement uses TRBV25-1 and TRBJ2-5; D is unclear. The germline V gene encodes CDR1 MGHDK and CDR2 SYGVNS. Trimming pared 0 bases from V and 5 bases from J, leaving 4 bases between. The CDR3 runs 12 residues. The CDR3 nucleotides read TGTGCCAGCAGTGAATATTGGGAGACCCAGTACTTC. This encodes CASSEYWETQYF.

This CDR3 is CASSSGPSRTGELFF. The CDR3 DNA reads as TGTGCCAGCAGTTCTGGGCCAAGTCGGACCGGGGAGCTGTTTTTT. The genes are TRBV6-1 and TRBJ2-2; D unresolved. Germline V gene sequence: CDR1 MNHNS, CDR2 SASEGT. The length of the CDR3 is 15 residues. The V gene lost 5 bases and the J gene lost 5 bases, with 15 bases spanning the gap.

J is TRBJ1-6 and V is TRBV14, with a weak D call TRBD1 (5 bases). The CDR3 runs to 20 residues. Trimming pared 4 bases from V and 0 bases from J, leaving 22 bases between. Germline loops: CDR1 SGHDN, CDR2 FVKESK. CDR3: CASSPGGTRVWSSYNSPLHF. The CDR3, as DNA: TGTGCCAGCAGCCCTGGGGGGACCAGGGTGTGGAGCTCCTATAATTCACCCCTCCACTTT.

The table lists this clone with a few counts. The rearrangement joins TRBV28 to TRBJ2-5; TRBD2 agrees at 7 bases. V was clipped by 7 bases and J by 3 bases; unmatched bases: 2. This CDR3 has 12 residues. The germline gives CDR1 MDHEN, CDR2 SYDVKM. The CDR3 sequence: CASIGGKETQYF. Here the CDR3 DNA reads TGTGCCAGCATCGGGGGGAAAGAGACCCAGTACTTC.

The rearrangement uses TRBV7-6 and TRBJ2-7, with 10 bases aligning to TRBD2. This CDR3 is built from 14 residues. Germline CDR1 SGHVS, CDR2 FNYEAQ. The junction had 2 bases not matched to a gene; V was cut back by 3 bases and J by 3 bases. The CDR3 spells CASSLSSGGYEQYF. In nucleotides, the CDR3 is TGTGCCAGCAGCTTGTCTAGCGGGGGCTACGAGCAGTACTTC.

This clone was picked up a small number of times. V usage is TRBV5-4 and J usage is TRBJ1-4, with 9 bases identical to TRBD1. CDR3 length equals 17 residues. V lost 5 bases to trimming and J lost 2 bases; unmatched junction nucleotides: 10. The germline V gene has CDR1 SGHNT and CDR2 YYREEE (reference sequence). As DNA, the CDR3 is TGTGCCAGCAGTCTCCGGGACAGGGTTACCACTAATGAAAAACTGTTTTTT. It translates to CASSLRDRVTTNEKLFF.

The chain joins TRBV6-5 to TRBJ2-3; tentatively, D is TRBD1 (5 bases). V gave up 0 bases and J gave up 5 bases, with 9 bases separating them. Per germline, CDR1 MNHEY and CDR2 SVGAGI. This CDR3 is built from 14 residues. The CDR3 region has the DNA TGTGCCAGCAGTTACTCAGGGGCCGGAGATACGCAGTATTTT. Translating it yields CASSYSGAGDTQYF.

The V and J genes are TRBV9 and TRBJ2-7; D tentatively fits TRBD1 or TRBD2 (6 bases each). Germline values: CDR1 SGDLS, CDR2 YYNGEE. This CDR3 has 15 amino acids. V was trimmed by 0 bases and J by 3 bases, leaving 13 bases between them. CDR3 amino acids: CASSVAGGEVYEQYF. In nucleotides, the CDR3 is TGTGCCAGCAGCGTAGCCGGGGGCGAGGTCTACGAGCAGTACTTC.

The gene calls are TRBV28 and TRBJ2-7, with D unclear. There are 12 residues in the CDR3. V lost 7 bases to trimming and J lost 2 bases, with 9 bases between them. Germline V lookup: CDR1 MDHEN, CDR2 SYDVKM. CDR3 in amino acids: CASNRVPYEQYF. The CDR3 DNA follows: TGTGCCAGCAACCGGGTTCCCTACGAGCAGTACTTC.

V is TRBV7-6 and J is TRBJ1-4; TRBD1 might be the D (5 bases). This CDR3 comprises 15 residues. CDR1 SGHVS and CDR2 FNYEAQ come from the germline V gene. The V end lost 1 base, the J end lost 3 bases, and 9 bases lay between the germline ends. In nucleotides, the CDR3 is TGTGCCAGCAGCTTAGGTACAGGTCCTAATGAAAAACTGTTTTTT. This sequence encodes CASSLGTGPNEKLFF.

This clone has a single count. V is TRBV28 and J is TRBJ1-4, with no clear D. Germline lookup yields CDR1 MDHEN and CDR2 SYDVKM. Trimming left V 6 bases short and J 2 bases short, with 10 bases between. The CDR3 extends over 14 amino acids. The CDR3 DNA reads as TGTGCCAGCAGGAGAGAAACGACTAATGAAAAACTGTTTTTT. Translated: CASRRETTNEKLFF.

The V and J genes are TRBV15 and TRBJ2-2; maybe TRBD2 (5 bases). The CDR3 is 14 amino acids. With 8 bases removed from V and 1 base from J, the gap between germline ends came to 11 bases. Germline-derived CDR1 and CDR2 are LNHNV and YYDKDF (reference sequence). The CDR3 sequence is CATDPEGNTGELFF. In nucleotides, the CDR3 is TGTGCCACCGATCCAGAGGGGAACACCGGGGAGCTGTTTTTT.

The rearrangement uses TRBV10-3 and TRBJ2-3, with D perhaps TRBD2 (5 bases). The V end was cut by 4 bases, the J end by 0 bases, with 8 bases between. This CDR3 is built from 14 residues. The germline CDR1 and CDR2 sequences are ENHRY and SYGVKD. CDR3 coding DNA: TGTGCCATCAGTGTATCGGGAAGCACAGATACGCAGTATTTT. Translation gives CAISVSGSTDTQYF.

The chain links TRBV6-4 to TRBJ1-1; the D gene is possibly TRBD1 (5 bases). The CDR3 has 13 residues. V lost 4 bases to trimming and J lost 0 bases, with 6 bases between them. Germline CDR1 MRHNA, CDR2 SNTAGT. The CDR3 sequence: CASSVQVNTEAFF. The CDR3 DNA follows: TGTGCCAGCAGTGTACAGGTGAACACTGAAGCTTTCTTT.

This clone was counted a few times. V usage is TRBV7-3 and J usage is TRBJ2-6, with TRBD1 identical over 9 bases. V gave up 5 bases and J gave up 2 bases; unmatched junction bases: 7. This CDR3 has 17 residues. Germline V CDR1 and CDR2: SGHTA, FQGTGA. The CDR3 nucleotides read TGTGCCAGCAGCGGGGGACAGGGAAGGGCTGGGGCCAACGTCCTGACTTTC. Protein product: CASSGGQGRAGANVLTF.